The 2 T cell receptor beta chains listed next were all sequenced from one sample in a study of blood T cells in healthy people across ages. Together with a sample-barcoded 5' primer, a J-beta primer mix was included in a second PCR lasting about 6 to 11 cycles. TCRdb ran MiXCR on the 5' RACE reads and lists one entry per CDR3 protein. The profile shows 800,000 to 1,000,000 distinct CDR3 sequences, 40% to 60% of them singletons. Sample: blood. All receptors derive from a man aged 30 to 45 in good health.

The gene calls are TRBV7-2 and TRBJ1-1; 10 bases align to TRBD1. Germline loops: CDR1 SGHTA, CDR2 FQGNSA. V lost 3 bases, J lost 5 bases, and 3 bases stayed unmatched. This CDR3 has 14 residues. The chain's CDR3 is CASSFRTGGTEAFF. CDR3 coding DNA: TGTGCCAGCAGCTTTAGGACAGGGGGTACTGAAGCTTTCTTT.

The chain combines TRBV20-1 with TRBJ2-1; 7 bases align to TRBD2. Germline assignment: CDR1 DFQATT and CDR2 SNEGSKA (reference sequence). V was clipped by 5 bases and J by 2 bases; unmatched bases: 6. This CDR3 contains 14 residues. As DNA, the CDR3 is TGCAGTGCTGCTTCCCGGGGGGCCTACAATGAGCAGTTCTTC. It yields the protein CSAASRGAYNEQFF.